This T cell receptor (beta chain) was obtained from a study of T cells in Graves' hyperthyroidism and ophthalmopathy. A patient was excluded if there was uncontrolled infection, other autoimmune disease, pregnancy or lactation. With 5 bases clipped from V and 3 bases from J, the junction kept 5 bases outside the gene matches. The CDR3 has 14 amino acids. Germline V gene lookup returns CDR1 DFQATT and CDR2 SNEGSKA (reference sequence). The CDR3 regions of TCR beta were amplified from RNA transcripts. With the HTBI primer set, the TCR CDR3 went through a first round of RT-PCR. TCRdb analysed the multiplex PCR reads with MiXCR anew, one entry per CDR3 protein. The table shows about 410,000 distinct CDR3 sequences, with roughly 15% occurring only once. Study results and limitations: Ophthalmopathy was separated from stable hyperthyroidism by a 13 V-J model.

At least ten counts were recorded for this clonotype. Its target is unknown. The chain carries TRBV20-1 and TRBJ2-1, with TRBD2 identical over 9 bases. This TCR came from a man aged 18-30 years with Graves' ophthalmopathy. The sequencing sample was made of blood. CDR3 sequence: CSALAGVVYNEQFF. The CDR3 nucleotides read TGCAGTGCTTTAGCGGGGGTAGTCTACAATGAGCAGTTCTTC.